This T cell receptor beta chain originates from a study of PD-L1 blockade in urothelial cancer. Across the whole study: Blood underwent analysis 3 weeks (second dose) and 6 weeks after treatment began. Per blood sample, T cells had a median of around 140,000.

Every PCR received spiked-in synthetic TCR analog templates. This table comes from immunoSEQ multiplex PCR, and its TCRdb copy is limited to in-frame clones, with some not included. This sample has fewer than 50,000 clones, with roughly 88% found just once. For this clone: Its target is unknown.

Study observations and caveats: Clonality of blood TCR below the median before treatment predicted better survival.

Sample time point: pretreatment peripheral blood. With 1 base clipped from V and 4 bases from J, the junction kept 9 bases outside the gene matches. The length of the CDR3 is 17 residues. In germline, CDR1 is SGHDT, CDR2 YYEEEE. Sequenced material: PBMCs, taken around atezolizumab (anti-PD-L1) treatment. This chain links TRBV5-6 with TRBJ2-1; 9 bases map to TRBD2. The receptor's source is a donor at least 40 years old with urothelial cancer. CDR3 amino acids: CASSLMREGSVYNEQFF. CDR3 sequence (DNA): TGTGCCAGCAGCTTGATGCGGGAGGGCTCAGTTTACAATGAGCAGTTCTTC. The entire variable domain, with the rest obtained from reference TRBV5-6 and TRBJ2-1, is as follows: DAGVTQSPTHLIKTRGQQVTLRCSPKSGHDTVSWYQQALGQGPQFIFQYYEEEERQRGNFPDRFSGHQFPNYSSELNVNALLLGDSALYLCASSLMREGSVYNEQFFGPGTRLTVL.